The 25 T cell receptor beta chains in this list originate from one sample, sequenced in a study of T cell repertoires in cytomegalovirus infection. Via MiXCR, TCRdb re-called the reads, giving one row per CDR3 protein. The repertoire holds fewer than 250,000 distinct CDR3 sequences, with 22% as singletons. The sequencing sample was made of CD8+ T cells from PBMCs. The receptor source for this set is a human donor in good health (CMV status not recorded). Some clones in this sample may be carry-over from other donors' samples.

This clonotype has a handful of counts. This sequence joins TRBV2 and TRBJ2-7; 8 bases map to TRBD1. CDR1 SNHLY and CDR2 FYNNEI come from the germline V gene. V lost 3 bases and J lost 5; bases outside the gene matches: 9. The CDR3 covers 15 residues. The CDR3 bases are TGTGCCAGCAGTGAGAGCTGGACAGGGCGAGACGAGCAGTACTTC. Translated: CASSESWTGRDEQYF.

This clonotype was detected ten times or more. The V call is TRBV5-4, the J call TRBJ2-7, with D possibly matching TRBD2 (5 bases). V lost 5 bases and J 6 bases, leaving 21 bases between the germline ends. Germline V gene sequence: CDR1 SGHNT, CDR2 YYREEE (reference sequence). The CDR3 has 15 residues. CDR3 sequence: CASSMWSSGRGEQYF. The CDR3 DNA is TGTGCCAGCAGTATGTGGTCCTCCGGACGGGGCGAGCAGTACTTC.

The sample holds one count of this clonotype. The chain couples TRBV27 to TRBJ2-7; 8 bases align to TRBD1. Trimming cost V 5 bases and J 0 bases; bases outside gene matches: 6. This CDR3 comprises 15 residues. Germline CDR1 reads MNHEY; CDR2 reads SMNVEV (reference sequence). The CDR3 DNA reads as TGTGCCAGCAGTGCCGGGACAGGACGCTCCTACGAGCAGTACTTC. This encodes CASSAGTGRSYEQYF.

The chain uses TRBV16 and TRBJ1-1; TRBD1 is a possible D gene (6 bases). CDR1 is KGHSY, CDR2 FQNENV, per germline. V was pared by 0 bases and J by 6 bases, with 11 bases between. The CDR3 consists of 14 residues. The CDR3 region is CASSQSRGIAEAFF. The CDR3 bases are TGTGCCAGCAGCCAATCTAGGGGGATCGCTGAAGCTTTCTTT.

Many counts were recorded for this clonotype. The J gene is TRBJ2-5, the V gene TRBV14; 7 bases are shared with TRBD2. Germline-derived CDR1 and CDR2 are SGHDN and FVKESK. The V gene end was trimmed by 3 bases and the J gene end by 4 bases; junction bases not matched to a gene: 8. The CDR3 totals 15 residues. CDR3: CASSQGRASGETQYF. In DNA form, the CDR3 reads TGTGCCAGCAGCCAGGGACGGGCTAGCGGAGAGACCCAGTACTTC. Filled out from reference TRBV14 and TRBJ2-5, the complete variable domain reads EAGVTQFPSHSVIEKGQTVTLRCDPISGHDNLYWYRRVMGKEIKFLLHFVKESKQDESGMPNNRFLAERTGGTYSTLKVQPAELEDSGVYFCASSQGRASGETQYFGPGTRLLVL.

This clonotype was observed many times. The chain uses TRBV7-9 and TRBJ2-7; perhaps TRBD2 as D (6 bases). Deletions cut 5 bases from V and 2 bases from J, with 10 bases between. The CDR3 consists of 13 residues. Germline-derived CDR1 and CDR2 are SEHNR and FQNEAQ (reference sequence). CDR3 coding DNA: TGTGCCAGCAGCCCCGGGGGAACCTACGAGCAGTACTTC. Its translation is CASSPGGTYEQYF.

This clonotype was counted a few times. The V call is TRBV20-1, the J call TRBJ1-5; 7 bases are shared with TRBD1. Germline trimming cut 6 bases from V and 3 bases from J; bases unmatched to any gene: 8. Germline V CDR1 and CDR2: DFQATT, SNEGSKA (reference sequence). The CDR3 contains 14 residues. CDR3 residues: CSAEGQALNQPQHF. CDR3 coding DNA: TGCAGTGCCGAAGGACAGGCTCTCAATCAGCCCCAGCATTTT.

This clonotype was seen a handful of times. The rearrangement links TRBV7-3 to TRBJ1-1; maybe TRBD1 (5 bases). V was cut by 0 bases and J by 0 bases, with 14 bases left in between. There are 17 residues in the CDR3. CDR1 and CDR2 from the germline V gene are SGHTA and FQGTGA. The CDR3 is CASSLTGATDMNTEAFF. In DNA, the CDR3 is TGTGCCAGCAGCTTAACTGGGGCGACAGATATGAACACTGAAGCTTTCTTT.

This clonotype has more than one count but fewer than ten. The V gene is TRBV28, the J gene TRBJ2-1, with 13 nucleotides matching TRBD2. Trimming removed 5 bases from V and 1 base from J; junction bases left unmatched: 14. CDR1 and CDR2 from the germline V gene are MDHEN and SYDVKM. This CDR3 has 20 amino acids. The CDR3 protein is CASSLPETSGGPPSYNEQFF. In DNA, the CDR3 is TGTGCCAGCAGTCTTCCTGAGACTAGCGGGGGGCCCCCTTCCTACAATGAGCAGTTCTTC. Complete variable domain (other parts from reference TRBV28 and TRBJ2-1): DVKVTQSSRYLVKRTGEKVFLECVQDMDHENMFWYRQDPGLGLRLIYFSYDVKMKEKGDIPEGYSVSREKKERFSLILESASTNQTSMYLCASSLPETSGGPPSYNEQFFGPGTRLTVL.

V and J are TRBV11-2 and TRBJ2-3, with D unresolved. The V end was cut by 7 bases, the J end by 2 bases, with 10 bases between. The CDR3 runs to 13 residues. Looked up from germline, CDR1 is SGHAT and CDR2 is FQNNGV. The CDR3 protein is CASTPLHTDTQYF. CDR3 nucleotides: TGTGCCAGCACCCCGTTACACACAGATACGCAGTATTTT.

This clonotype was found many times. V usage is TRBV20-1 and J usage is TRBJ1-4; D gene unclear. The CDR3 length is 11 residues. Trimming took 6 bases from V and 14 from J, leaving 16 bases between them. Germline V gene lookup returns CDR1 DFQATT and CDR2 SNEGSKA (reference sequence). CDR3 amino acids: CSAATFRGLFF. In DNA form, the CDR3 reads TGCAGTGCCGCTACATTTCGGGGTCTGTTTTTT.

The V gene is TRBV7-6, the J gene TRBJ2-3; D remains unclear. V lost 11 bases to trimming and J lost 6 bases, with 12 bases between them. There are 11 residues in the CDR3. Germline loops: CDR1 SGHVS, CDR2 FNYEAQ. The CDR3 sequence: CACWQADTQYF. CDR3 DNA: TGTGCCTGTTGGCAGGCGGATACGCAGTATTTT.

The V call is TRBV7-9, the J call TRBJ2-5; D assignment may be TRBD1 or TRBD2 (5 bases each). CDR1 and CDR2 from the germline V gene are SEHNR and FQNEAQ (reference sequence). The CDR3 contains 13 residues. V lost 9 bases and J lost 4, with 15 bases in between. The CDR3 spells CARRDRGLETQYF. CDR3 in DNA: TGTGCCAGGAGGGACCGGGGTCTAGAGACCCAGTACTTC.

By frequency in the sample, this clonotype is medium-sized (0.01 to 0.1%). The chain is built from TRBV12-3 or TRBV12-4 and TRBJ2-1; weak D call: TRBD2 (7 bases). The V end was cut by 8 bases, the J end by 10 bases, with 12 bases between. CDR3 length: 11 residues. The CDR3 sequence: CASLGGLEQFF. CDR3 DNA: TGTGCCAGCCTGGGGGGGCTGGAGCAGTTCTTC.

The V call is TRBV12-3 or TRBV12-4, the J call TRBJ2-5; D not certain. V was pared by 6 bases and J by 0 bases, with 14 bases between. CDR3 length equals 15 residues. In nucleotides, the CDR3 is TGTGCCAGCAGCCCGGCGACGACACACCAAGAGACCCAGTACTTC. Encoded protein: CASSPATTHQETQYF.

This chain links TRBV6-5 with TRBJ2-1; 8 nucleotides align to TRBD2. Trimming removed 0 bases from V and 4 bases from J; junction bases left unmatched: 2. Germline-derived CDR1 and CDR2 are MNHEY and SVGAGI. The CDR3 runs 15 residues. The CDR3 reads CASSYSGTSYNEQFF. The CDR3 DNA reads TGTGCCAGCAGTTACTCAGGGACTAGTTACAATGAGCAGTTCTTC.

The chain uses TRBV9 and TRBJ2-6; D is ambiguous. Germline V CDR1 and CDR2: SGDLS, YYNGEE. The V gene lost 0 bases and the J gene lost 2 bases, with 0 bases spanning the gap. This CDR3 is 13 amino acids long. The DNA for the CDR3 is TGTGCCAGCAGCGTAGCTGGGGCCAACGTCCTGACTTTC. Translation gives CASSVAGANVLTF.

This chain connects TRBV2 to TRBJ2-2; D is unclear. The CDR3 has 14 amino acids. The germline gives CDR1 SNHLY, CDR2 FYNNEI. V was cut by 2 bases and J by 3 bases, with 7 bases left in between. The CDR3 spells CASSERADTGELFF. The CDR3 coding sequence is TGTGCCAGCAGTGAACGGGCTGACACCGGGGAGCTGTTTTTT.

This clonotype was counted a few times. V and J are TRBV20-1 and TRBJ1-1; no definite D call. Germline CDR1 is DFQATT and CDR2 is SNEGSKA (reference sequence). V was pared by 5 bases and J by 1 base, with 8 bases between. The CDR3 runs 12 residues. The CDR3 nucleotides read TGCAGTGCTTCGGACGGGAACACTGAAGCTTTCTTT. It codes for CSASDGNTEAFF.

This clonotype was observed many times. The gene calls are TRBV29-1 and TRBJ2-7; D is ambiguous. Trimming stripped 4 bases from V and 4 bases from J, with 14 bases between. The CDR3 has 13 residues. Germline values: CDR1 SQVTM, CDR2 ANQGSEA. The CDR3 DNA sequence: TGCAGCGTTGGTTACGGAGAAGGGTACGAGCAGTACTTC. This translates into CSVGYGEGYEQYF.

This clonotype was counted a few times. The V call is TRBV20-1, the J call TRBJ1-1; D is possibly TRBD1 (5 bases). V was shortened by 3 bases and J by 6 bases, with 14 bases between the two germline ends. This CDR3 is 13 amino acids long. Per the germline V gene, CDR1 is DFQATT and CDR2 is SNEGSKA (reference sequence). The CDR3 loop reads CSASSEGLAEAFF. The DNA of the CDR3 is TGCAGTGCTAGCTCAGAGGGGTTGGCTGAAGCTTTCTTT.

This chain links TRBV19 with TRBJ1-2, with a tentative D call TRBD1 (5 bases). The germline V gene has CDR1 LNHDA and CDR2 SQIVND (reference sequence). The CDR3 is 11 amino acids. Trimming shortened V by 5 bases and J by 4 bases, and 5 bases separated the two germline ends. CDR3 protein: CASSDSYGYTF. The CDR3 coding sequence is TGTGCCAGTAGTGACAGCTATGGCTACACCTTC.

The rearrangement uses TRBV27 and TRBJ1-5; weak D call: TRBD1 (5 bases). Looked up from germline, CDR1 is MNHEY and CDR2 is SMNVEV (reference sequence). The CDR3 is 9 amino acids. Trimming pared 8 bases from V and 9 bases from J, leaving 5 bases between. CDR3 protein: CASGTPQHF. CDR3 nucleotide sequence: TGTGCCAGCGGGACGCCCCAGCATTTT.

The chain links TRBV7-6 to TRBJ1-1, with 10 bases that match TRBD1. The CDR3 is 13 residues long. Trimming cost V 5 bases and J 7 bases; bases outside gene matches: 4. Germline V gene data show CDR1 as SGHVS and CDR2 as FNYEAQ. The CDR3 DNA is TGTGCCAGCAGCCCCGGGACAGGGGTTGAAGCTTTCTTT. This encodes CASSPGTGVEAFF.

The table lists this clonotype with a few counts. The rearrangement links TRBV28 to TRBJ1-4, with TRBD1 as a possible D gene (5 bases). The CDR3 covers 18 residues. Per germline, CDR1 MDHEN and CDR2 SYDVKM. The ends were cut back, 3 bases at V and 4 bases at J, with 21 bases in the middle. Here the CDR3 reads CASSLWGTGGVRNEKLFF. CDR3 in DNA: TGTGCCAGCAGTTTGTGGGGGACGGGAGGCGTCCGTAATGAAAAACTGTTTTTT.